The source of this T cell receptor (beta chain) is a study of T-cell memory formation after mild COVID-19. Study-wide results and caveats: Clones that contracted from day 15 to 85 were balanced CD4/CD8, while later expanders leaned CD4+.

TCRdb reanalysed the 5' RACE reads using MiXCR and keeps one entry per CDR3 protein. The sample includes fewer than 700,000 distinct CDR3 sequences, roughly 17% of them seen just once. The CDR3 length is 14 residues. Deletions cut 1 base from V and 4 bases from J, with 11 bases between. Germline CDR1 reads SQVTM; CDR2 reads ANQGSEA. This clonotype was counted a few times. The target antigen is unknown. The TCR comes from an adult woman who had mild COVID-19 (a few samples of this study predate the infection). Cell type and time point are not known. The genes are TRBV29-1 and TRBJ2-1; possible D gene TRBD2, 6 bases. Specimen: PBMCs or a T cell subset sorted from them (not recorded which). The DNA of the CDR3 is TGCAGCGTTGAAGGAGCGGGCACTTACAATGAGCAGTTCTTC. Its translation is CSVEGAGTYNEQFF.